The subject of this entry is one T cell receptor beta chain. Its target is not known. This specimen belongs to a study of monozygotic twins with inflammatory bowel disease. The CDR3 is 13 residues long. CDR1 is DFQATT and CDR2 is SNEGSKA in the germline V gene (reference sequence). Study results and limitations: Repertoire similarity was not found to differ between concordant and discordant twins, possibly from limited power. On the inverse Simpson index, IBD patients scored lower for TCRbeta diversity than healthy co-twins.

TCRdb re-called the 5' RACE reads, yielding one record per CDR3 amino acid sequence without DNA. Recorded here are more than 350,000 distinct CDR3 sequences; the top ten clones represent approximately 2.4%. The clonotype comes from a human donor with ulcerative colitis or Crohn's disease, or a healthy co-twin of an affected twin (not recorded which). This sequence joins TRBV20-1 and TRBJ1-3; no DNA is available, so the TRBD1 call from TCRdb remains unchecked. The sequencing input was blood. CDR3: CSAGDRAGNTIYF.